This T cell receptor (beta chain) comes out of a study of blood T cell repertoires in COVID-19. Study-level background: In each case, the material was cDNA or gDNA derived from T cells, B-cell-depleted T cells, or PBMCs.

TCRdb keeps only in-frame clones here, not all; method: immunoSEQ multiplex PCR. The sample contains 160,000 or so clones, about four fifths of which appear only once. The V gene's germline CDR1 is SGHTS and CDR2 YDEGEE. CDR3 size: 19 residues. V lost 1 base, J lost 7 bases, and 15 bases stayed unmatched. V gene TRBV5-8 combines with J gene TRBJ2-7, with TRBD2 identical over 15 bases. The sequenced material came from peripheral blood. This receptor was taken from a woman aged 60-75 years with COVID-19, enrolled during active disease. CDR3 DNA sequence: TGTGCCAGCAGCTTGAACTTTGGACTAGCGGGAGGGCCCCTCTTGGAGCAGTACTTC. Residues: CASSLNFGLAGGPLLEQYF. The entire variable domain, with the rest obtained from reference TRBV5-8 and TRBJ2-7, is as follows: EAGVTQSPTHLIKTRGQQATLRCSPISGHTSVYWYQQALGLGLQFLLWYDEGEERNRGNFPPRFSGRQFPNYSSELNVNALELEDSALYLCASSLNFGLAGGPLLEQYFGPGTRLTVT.